The 15 T cell receptor beta chains listed next were all sequenced from one sample in a study of blood T cell repertoires in COVID-19 (dated by TCRdb to about 2020). Libraries were prepared through the immunoSEQ multiplex PCR assay. TCRdb holds this immuneACCESS table with in-frame rearrangements only. Some clones are missing; in checked studies, unresolved V genes explain under half, and the rest has no known cause. The sample table lists about 320,000 clones, roughly 90% of them with a count of one. The ten top clones hold 2% to 3% of the sample. Specimen: PBMCs or T cells enriched from blood (not recorded which). The receptors were gathered from a man aged 60-69 years who had recovered from COVID-19.

The V gene is TRBV4-2, the J gene TRBJ2-7, with 7 bases identical to TRBD1. With 0 bases clipped from V and 0 bases from J, the junction kept 5 bases outside the gene matches. Per germline, CDR1 LGHNA and CDR2 YNFKEQ. The CDR3 has 16 residues. In nucleotides, the CDR3 is TGTGCCAGCAGCCAAGAGGGACAGACGAGCTCCTACGAGCAGTACTTC. It codes for CASSQEGQTSSYEQYF.

The chain employs TRBV18 and TRBJ2-2, with 7 bases lining up with TRBD1. The CDR3 is 16 residues long. The V and J ends lost 5 bases and 5 bases, in that order; junction bases with no gene match: 11. Germline V lookup: CDR1 KGHSH, CDR2 LQKENI. The CDR3 is CASSALTGPATGELFF. The CDR3 nucleotides read TGTGCCAGCTCAGCACTGACAGGGCCCGCGACCGGGGAGCTGTTTTTT.

This chain links TRBV5-1 with TRBJ2-7; 10 bases align to TRBD2. The CDR3 has 14 amino acids. Losses at the gene ends were 1 base for V and 5 bases for J; bases not matched to a gene: 3. CDR1 SGHRS and CDR2 YFSETQ come from the germline V gene. CDR3 loop: CASSLSLAGDEQYF. CDR3 DNA sequence: TGCGCCAGCAGCTTGAGCCTAGCGGGGGACGAGCAGTACTTC.

V is TRBV9 and J is TRBJ1-5; D gene uncertain. This CDR3 spans 13 amino acids. Germline V gene lookup returns CDR1 SGDLS and CDR2 YYNGEE. V shed 0 bases and J shed 7 bases, with 8 bases lying between them. CDR3 sequence reads: CASSVDEGQPQHF. DNA of the CDR3: TGTGCCAGCAGCGTAGATGAGGGCCAGCCCCAGCATTTT.

V is TRBV7-2 and J is TRBJ2-7; 10 nucleotides align to TRBD2. The CDR3 is 14 residues long. Trimming at V came to 4 bases and at J to 6 bases, leaving 6 bases not matched to a gene. The germline gives CDR1 SGHTA, CDR2 FQGNSA. CDR3: CASSYTSGDREQYF. The CDR3, as DNA: TGTGCCAGCAGCTACACTAGCGGGGATCGCGAGCAGTACTTC.

The chain carries TRBV4-3 and TRBJ1-2; the match to TRBD1 covers 10 bases. CDR3 length: 17 amino acids. Per germline, CDR1 LGHNA and CDR2 YSLEER. Trimming at V came to 4 bases and at J to 6 bases, leaving 14 bases not matched to a gene. This CDR3 reads CASSLGQGTALLNGYTF. CDR3 bases: TGCGCCAGCAGCCTGGGACAGGGGACTGCGTTGCTGAATGGCTACACCTTC.

The chain carries TRBV2 and TRBJ1-2; 10 nucleotides agree with TRBD1. The CDR3 contains 14 residues. CDR1 is SNHLY, CDR2 FYNNEI, per germline. Unmatched junction bases numbered 8, after V lost 9 bases and J lost 4 bases. DNA of the CDR3: TGTGCCAGTAAGGACAGGGGGGCTATCTATGGCTACACCTTC. This encodes CASKDRGAIYGYTF.

This clone was counted a single time. The CDR3 region has the DNA TGTGCCAGCAGGGACCCCGGGACATCTCGACAGTACTTC. This codes for CASRDPGTSRQYF. This chain connects TRBV6-5 to TRBJ2-7; TRBD1 is a possible D gene (6 bases). The germline V and J ends were trimmed by 6 bases and 10 bases, with 19 bases remaining between them. The CDR3 is made up of 13 amino acids. In germline, CDR1 is MNHEY, CDR2 SVGAGI.

This clone was seen a single time. The chain recombines TRBV10-2 with TRBJ1-2; 8 nucleotides match TRBD1. CDR1 and CDR2 (germline): WSHSY, SAAADI. The trim removed 6 bases at V and 8 bases at J, leaving 11 bases unmatched. The length of the CDR3 is 14 residues. This CDR3 reads CASRGTGGVHGYTF. The CDR3 DNA follows: TGCGCCAGCAGGGGTACAGGGGGTGTCCACGGCTACACCTTC.

CDR3: CASSLMVGADTQYF. CDR3 bases: TGTGCCAGCAGCCTTATGGTCGGGGCAGATACGCAGTATTTT. The rearrangement uses TRBV6-2 or TRBV6-3 and TRBJ2-3, with D perhaps matching TRBD2 (5 bases). V was clipped by 6 bases and J by 4 bases, with 14 bases between them. CDR3 length: 14 amino acids. Germline CDR1 reads MNHEY; CDR2 reads SVGEGT.

CDR3 in DNA: TGTGCCAGTAGTATTGGGGGGAACGGTCAGCCCCAGCATTTT. Its translation is CASSIGGNGQPQHF. The chain uses TRBV19 and TRBJ1-5, with a possible D match to TRBD1 (5 bases). Per the germline V gene, CDR1 is LNHDA and CDR2 is SQIVND (reference sequence). V lost 3 bases and J 6 bases, leaving 12 bases between the germline ends. CDR3 length: 14 residues. The complete variable domain, with remaining parts taken from reference TRBV19 and TRBJ1-5, reads DGGITQSPKYLFRKEGQNVTLSCEQNLNHDAMYWYRQDPGQGLRLIYYSQIVNDFQKGDIAEGYSVSREKKESFPLTVTSAQKNPTAFYLCASSIGGNGQPQHFGDGTRLSIL.

DNA of the CDR3: TGTGCCAGCAGCTTGGGGACAGCCAAGAGCTCTGGGGCCAACGTCCTGACTTTC. Translating it yields CASSLGTAKSSGANVLTF. J is TRBJ2-6 and V is TRBV5-4, with a tentative D call TRBD1 (6 bases). V was cut by 0 bases and J by 0 bases, with 13 bases left in between. CDR3 length: 18 residues. CDR1 is SGHNT, CDR2 YYREEE, per germline (reference sequence).

The J gene is TRBJ1-5, the V gene TRBV4-1, with D perhaps TRBD1 (5 bases). Between the trimmed V and J ends, which lost 3 bases and 6 bases, there was a span of 18 bases. The CDR3 covers 16 residues. Germline values: CDR1 MGHRA, CDR2 YSYEKL. CDR3 residues: CASSQTTPGVGQPQHF. CDR3 nucleotide sequence: TGCGCCAGCAGCCAGACGACACCGGGGGTCGGTCAGCCCCAGCATTTT.

The gene calls are TRBV30 and TRBJ2-5, with D unclear. The CDR3 spans 13 residues. The V end was cut by 3 bases, the J end by 2 bases, with 10 bases between. Looked up from germline, CDR1 is GTSNPN and CDR2 is SVGIG (reference sequence). Written as DNA, the CDR3 is TGTGCCTGGAGCTTGACATATCAAGAGACCCAGTACTTC. Its translation is CAWSLTYQETQYF.

The chain uses TRBV9 and TRBJ2-7, with TRBD2 as a possible D gene (5 bases). Germline V gene lookup returns CDR1 SGDLS and CDR2 YYNGEE. V was clipped by 3 bases and J by 6 bases, with 13 bases between them. CDR3 length: 13 amino acids. CDR3 coding DNA: TGTGCCAGCAGCGGTGATCTAGCCGCCGAGCAGTACTTC. Translation gives CASSGDLAAEQYF. Together with reference TRBV9 and TRBJ2-7, the CDR3 gives the full variable domain: DSGVTQTPKHLITATGQRVTLRCSPRSGDLSVYWYQQSLDQGLQFLIQYYNGEERAKGNILERFSAQQFPDLHSELNLSSLELGDSALYFCASSGDLAAEQYFGPGTRLTVT.